The rows below give T cell receptor beta chains drawn from one sample of a study of blood T cell repertoires in COVID-19. Clones were sequenced by immunoSEQ multiplex PCR, and TCRdb holds only the in-frame ones, with some missing. The table shows roughly 90,000 clones, with 80% to 85% occurring only once. Sequencing was performed on peripheral blood. These receptors originate from a woman of 80 years or more with active or convalescent COVID-19. CDR3s include the opening cysteine and the closing phenylalanine or tryptophan. Each record gives: J gene, D gene, V gene, clone size, CDR3 DNA, CDR3 protein. The D gene is left open where the match is weak. Clone size is stated in some rows and not others, as once, few, many or a class when expanded.

TRBJ2-7,.,TRBV6-2/TRBV6-3,.,TGTGCCAGCAGTTCCAGTTCCTACGAGCAGTACTTC,CASSSSSYEQYF
TRBJ2-1,TRBD2,TRBV7-2,.,TGTGCCAGCAGCTTAGGCGGGGGGTATGAGCAGTTCTTC,CASSLGGGYEQFF
TRBJ1-4,.,TRBV9,.,TGTGCCAGCAGCGTGGGGGGAGAGAATAATGAAAAACTGTTTTTT,CASSVGGENNEKLFF
TRBJ2-5,.,TRBV5-1,.,TGCGCCAGCAGCTTGGACGTTGGGGAGGAGACCCAGTACTTC,CASSLDVGEETQYF
TRBJ2-3,TRBD1,TRBV5-5,.,TGTGCCAGCAGCAACGCCCTACAGGGGGGCACAGATACGCAGTATTTT,CASSNALQGGTDTQYF
TRBJ1-2,TRBD1,TRBV7-7,.,TGTGCTAGCAGCTCTAGGGGGCTCACACCAAACTATGGCTACACCTTC,CASSSRGLTPNYGYTF
TRBJ2-4,.,TRBV3-1/TRBV3-2,.,TGTGCCAGCAGCCAAGTGGGCGGGGCCAAAAACATTCAGTACTTC,CASSQVGGAKNIQYF
TRBJ1-6,.,TRBV7-2,few,TGTGCCAGCAGCCTCCTCACTGATATGGATTCACCCCTCCACTTT,CASSLLTDMDSPLHF
TRBJ2-7,TRBD2,TRBV3-1/TRBV3-2,.,TGTGCCAGCAGCCCTAGCGGGCCAACCTACGAGCAGTACTTC,CASSPSGPTYEQYF
TRBJ2-7,.,TRBV4-3,once,TGCGCCAGCAGTCCTGGACAGAGATACGAGCAGTACTTC,CASSPGQRYEQYF
TRBJ2-3,.,TRBV19,.,TGTGCCAGTAGTAAAACAGGGCTCACAGATACGCAGTATTTT,CASSKTGLTDTQYF
TRBJ2-1,.,TRBV27,.,TGTGCCAGCAGTCTATACAATGAGCAGTTCTTC,CASSLYNEQFF
TRBJ1-5,.,TRBV4-1,.,TGCGCCAGCAGCCGTATCCGGGGAGGTACCCAGCATTTT,CASSRIRGGTQHF
TRBJ1-2,.,TRBV4-3,.,TGCGCCAGCAGCCAGGCGGGGGGGATAGGCGGCTACACCTTC,CASSQAGGIGGYTF
TRBJ2-3,TRBD2,TRBV20-1,.,TGCAGTGCTAGTCCCCCAGCCGGTAGCGGGAATGAGGACCCAGATACGCAGTATTTT,CSASPPAGSGNEDPDTQYF
TRBJ1-1,.,TRBV7-2,.,TGTGCCAGCAGCTTAGCGACACAGGGCACTGAAGCTTTCTTT,CASSLATQGTEAFF
TRBJ2-2,.,TRBV27,.,TGTGCCAGCACACACCCAGGGTTTGGGGAGCTGTTTTTT,CASTHPGFGELFF
TRBJ1-1,.,TRBV5-1,.,TGCGCCAGCAATTTACAGGGAGGGGACACTGAAGCTTTCTTT,CASNLQGGDTEAFF
TRBJ2-5,TRBD1,TRBV2,.,TGTGCCAGCAGTGATGGGACAGTGGAGACCCAGTACTTC,CASSDGTVETQYF
TRBJ2-6,TRBD1,TRBV25-1,.,TGTGCCAGCGGGACAGGGGGCGACTCTGGGGCCAACGTCCTGACTTTC,CASGTGGDSGANVLTF
TRBJ1-5,.,TRBV6-5,once,TGTGCCAGCAGGTATAGCAATCAGCCCCAGCATTTT,CASRYSNQPQHF
TRBJ2-2,TRBD1,TRBV6-2/TRBV6-3,.,TGTGCCAGCAGTTATTCGGGACAGGGCCGGGAGCTGTTTTTT,CASSYSGQGRELFF
TRBJ1-5,TRBD1,TRBV27,.,TGTGCCAGCAGCACGGACAGGGGGCATCAGCCCCAGCATTTT,CASSTDRGHQPQHF
TRBJ2-2,.,TRBV19,.,TGTGCCATGCAGAACAGGGTTGACCGCCGGGGAGCTGTTTTT,CAMQNRVDRRGAVF
TRBJ1-4,TRBD1,TRBV19,.,TGTGCCAGTTCCGGAAGGGGGCTAACTAATGAAAAACTGTTTTTT,CASSGRGLTNEKLFF
TRBJ1-1,TRBD1,TRBV6-6,.,TGTGCCAGCAGTACGGGGGACAGGAACACTGAAGCTTTCTTT,CASSTGDRNTEAFF
TRBJ1-6,TRBD1,TRBV5-5,.,TGTGCCAGCAGCAGCCTTCAGGGGGTTGGGTCACCCCTCCACTTT,CASSSLQGVGSPLHF
TRBJ1-6,TRBD1,TRBV28,.,TGTGCCAGCAGCTCTGCGGGACAGAATAATTCACCCCTCCACTTT,CASSSAGQNNSPLHF
TRBJ2-1,TRBD2,TRBV5-1,.,TGCGCCAGCAGCTGGGCGGGTAGCGGGAGTTCCTACAATGAGCAGTTCTTC,CASSWAGSGSSYNEQFF
TRBJ2-5,TRBD2,TRBV11-2,.,TGTGCCAGCAGCTTAGGGGTCCTAGCGGGGGACCAAGAGACCCAGTACTTC,CASSLGVLAGDQETQYF
TRBJ1-2,.,TRBV6-5,.,TGTGCCAGCAGTTACGACAGTTCCTTCTATGGCTACACCTTC,CASSYDSSFYGYTF
TRBJ2-1,TRBD2,TRBV27,.,TGTGCCAGCAGTCCAAGCGGGAGGGCCGTTAATGAGCAGTTCTTC,CASSPSGRAVNEQFF
TRBJ1-5,TRBD1,TRBV5-4,.,TGTGCCAGCAGCTTGTCAGGGGGTCAGCCCCAGCATTTT,CASSLSGGQPQHF
TRBJ1-2,.,TRBV4-1,.,TGCGCCAGCAGCCAAGATGAACAGGTCTATGGCTACACCTTC,CASSQDEQVYGYTF
TRBJ1-1,.,TRBV18,.,TGTGCCAGCTCACTCAGTGGGAACACTGAAGCTTTCTTT,CASSLSGNTEAFF
TRBJ2-5,.,TRBV5-1,.,TGCGCCAGCAGCTTTACAGGGACGGAGGTTCAGACCCAGTACTTC,CASSFTGTEVQTQYF
TRBJ2-3,TRBD2,TRBV6-5,.,TGTGCCAGTAAAAGACTAGCTGACACAGATACGCAGTATTTT,CASKRLADTDTQYF
TRBJ1-2,TRBD1,TRBV14,.,TGTGCCAGCAGCCAGGCCAGACAGGGTGGCTACACCTTC,CASSQARQGGYTF
TRBJ1-2,TRBD1,TRBV10-3,.,TGTGCCATCACCCCGACAGGGGAGAATGGCTACACCTTC,CAITPTGENGYTF
TRBJ1-1,.,TRBV5-1,.,TGCGCCAGCAGCCCCCAGGGGCTCAGGCTGGCTGAAGCTTTCTTT,CASSPQGLRLAEAFF
TRBJ2-3,.,TRBV5-4,.,TGTGCCAGCAGCTTGGACCCAGGGAAAAGGACAGATACGCAGTATTTT,CASSLDPGKRTDTQYF
TRBJ1-5,.,TRBV9,.,TGTGCCAGCAGCCACATTTATAGCAATCAGCCCCAGCATTTT,CASSHIYSNQPQHF